This TCR beta chain was obtained from a study of CD8+ T cells in alopecia areata. Study information: Oral tofacitinib (5 to 10 mg twice daily) was administered to treated patients.

Trimming shortened V by 1 base and J by 0 bases, and 12 bases separated the two germline ends. This CDR3 is built from 16 residues. In germline, CDR1 is LGHNA, CDR2 YNFKEQ. Treatment noted: oral pan-JAK inhibitor, 5-10 mg twice daily. Researchers took lesional scalp punch biopsies and peripheral blood from people who were alopecia areata patients. Study-level findings and limits: For patients receiving tofacitinib, scalp clonality and expanded CD8+ clones among the top 100 significantly decreased.

After isolation, RNA underwent reverse transcription to generate cDNA as the sequencing template. The data were produced by immunoSEQ multiplex PCR, yet TCRdb's version contains in-frame clones alone and is incomplete. The table includes 150,000 to 200,000 clones, roughly 46% detected once. This clone has a handful of counts. Its antigen is undetermined. Sequenced here: CD8+ T cells sorted from blood, sampled around week 53, from a patient treated with tofacitinib. This chain joins TRBV4-2 and TRBJ1-1, with D uncertain. The sequence was obtained from a human donor with alopecia areata. Here the CDR3 reads CASSQVGLVMNTEAFF. CDR3 bases: TGTGCCAGCAGCCAAGTGGGCTTGGTTATGAACACTGAAGCTTTCTTT.